This T cell receptor beta chain was sequenced for a study of blood T cell repertoires in COVID-19. On the study more broadly: Sources were T cells, B-cell-depleted T cells, or PBMCs; the material itself was cDNA or gDNA.

V lost 6 bases and J lost 5, with 14 bases in between. This CDR3 region has 14 residues. CDR1 is ENHRY, CDR2 SYGVKD, per germline. Participant age was roughly 18 to 90 years, and participants resided in approximately 25 US areas. Per the authors' pipeline: It was from reference gene primer amplification that nucleated cell counts were estimated. Sequencing used immunoSEQ multiplex PCR; TCRdb keeps in-frame clones, though not all of them. The V and J calls and clone size were taken over from that table, and D and trimming were inferred from the DNA. The sample has approximately 170,000 clones; approximately 82% are singletons.

The source of this sequence is a woman aged 50 to 65 who had recovered from COVID-19. The J gene is TRBJ2-1, the V gene TRBV10-3; possibly TRBD2 for D (6 bases). Sequencing was done on a sample of PBMCs or T cells enriched from blood (not recorded which). This CDR3 reads CAISFSSANNEQFF. As DNA, the CDR3 is TGTGCCATCAGCTTCTCTAGCGCCAACAATGAGCAGTTCTTC.